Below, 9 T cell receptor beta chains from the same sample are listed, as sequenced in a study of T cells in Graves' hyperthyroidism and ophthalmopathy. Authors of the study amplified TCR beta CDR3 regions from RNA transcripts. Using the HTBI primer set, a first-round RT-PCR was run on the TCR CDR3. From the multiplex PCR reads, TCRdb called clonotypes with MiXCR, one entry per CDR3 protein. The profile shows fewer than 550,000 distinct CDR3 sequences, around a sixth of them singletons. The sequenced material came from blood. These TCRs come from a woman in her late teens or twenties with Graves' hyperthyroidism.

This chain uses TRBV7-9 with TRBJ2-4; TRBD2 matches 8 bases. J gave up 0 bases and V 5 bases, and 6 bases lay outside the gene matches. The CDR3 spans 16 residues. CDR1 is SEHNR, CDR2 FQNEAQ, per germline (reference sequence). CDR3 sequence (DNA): TGTGCCAGCAGCCGGGGTCTAGCGGGAGCCAAAAACATTCAGTACTTC. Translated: CASSRGLAGAKNIQYF.

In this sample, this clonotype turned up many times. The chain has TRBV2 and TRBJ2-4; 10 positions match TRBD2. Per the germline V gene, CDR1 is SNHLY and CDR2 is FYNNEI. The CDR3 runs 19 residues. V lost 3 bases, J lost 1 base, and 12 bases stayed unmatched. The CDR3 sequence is CASSDLRASGSIAKNIQYF. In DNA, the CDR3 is TGTGCCAGCAGTGATTTGCGGGCTAGCGGGAGTATCGCCAAAAACATTCAGTACTTC. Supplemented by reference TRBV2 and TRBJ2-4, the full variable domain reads EPEVTQTPSHQVTQMGQEVILRCVPISNHLYFYWYRQILGQKVEFLVSFYNNEISEKSEIFDDQFSVERPDGSNFTLKIRSTKLEDSAMYFCASSDLRASGSIAKNIQYFGAGTRLSVL.

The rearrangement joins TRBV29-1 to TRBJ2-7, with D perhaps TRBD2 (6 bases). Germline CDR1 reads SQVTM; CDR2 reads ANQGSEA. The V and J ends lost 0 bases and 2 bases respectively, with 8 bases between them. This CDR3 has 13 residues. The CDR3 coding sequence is TGCAGCGTTGAAGAGCGGGAACCCTACGAGCAGTACTTC. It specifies CSVEEREPYEQYF.

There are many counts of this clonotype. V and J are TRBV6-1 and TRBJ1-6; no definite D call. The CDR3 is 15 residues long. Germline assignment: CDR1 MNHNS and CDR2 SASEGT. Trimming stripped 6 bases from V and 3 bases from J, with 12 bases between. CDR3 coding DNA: TGTGCCAGCAGCTACGAAAGCATCTATAATTCACCCCTCCACTTT. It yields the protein CASSYESIYNSPLHF.

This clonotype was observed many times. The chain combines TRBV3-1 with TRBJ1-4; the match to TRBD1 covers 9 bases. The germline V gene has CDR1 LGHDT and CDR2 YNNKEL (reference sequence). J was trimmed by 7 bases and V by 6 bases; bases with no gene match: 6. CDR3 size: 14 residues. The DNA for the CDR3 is TGTGCCAGCAGTCGGGGACAGGGTAGTGAAAAACTGTTTTTT. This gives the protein CASSRGQGSEKLFF. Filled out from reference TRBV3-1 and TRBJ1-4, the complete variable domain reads DTAVSQTPKYLVTQMGNDKSIKCEQNLGHDTMYWYKQDSKKFLKIMFSYNNKELIINETVPNRFSPKSPDKAHLNLHINSLELGDSAVYFCASSRGQGSEKLFFGSGTQLSVL.

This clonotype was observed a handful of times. The DNA for the CDR3 is TGTGCCAGCAGTGGCCACGGGAACACTGAAGCTTTCTTT. Its translation: CASSGHGNTEAFF. This chain links TRBV25-1 with TRBJ1-1; D is unresolved. Trimming cost V 4 bases and J 1 base, with 7 bases left between them. The CDR3 runs to 13 residues. Germline V gives CDR1 MGHDK, CDR2 SYGVNS.

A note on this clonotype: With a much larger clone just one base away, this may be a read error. The CDR3 DNA reads as TGTGCCGGCAGCTTGGGCCAGTATGGCTACACCTTC. It encodes CAGSLGQYGYTF. The chain is built from TRBV13 and TRBJ1-2, with D unclear. Germline loops: CDR1 PRHDT, CDR2 FYEKMQ (reference sequence). This CDR3 is 12 amino acids long.

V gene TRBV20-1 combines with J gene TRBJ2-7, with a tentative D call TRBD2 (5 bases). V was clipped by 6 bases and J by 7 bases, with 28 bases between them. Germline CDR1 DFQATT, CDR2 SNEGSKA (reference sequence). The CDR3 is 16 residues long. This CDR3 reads CSAELGFSEDIDEQYF. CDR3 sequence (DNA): TGCAGTGCCGAACTAGGTTTTAGCGAGGATATCGATGAGCAGTACTTC.

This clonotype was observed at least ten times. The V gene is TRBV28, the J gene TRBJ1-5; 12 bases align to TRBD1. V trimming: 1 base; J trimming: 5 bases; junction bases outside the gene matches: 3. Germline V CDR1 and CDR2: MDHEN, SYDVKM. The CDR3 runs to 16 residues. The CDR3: CASSLSGTGGYQPQHF. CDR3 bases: TGTGCCAGCAGTTTATCAGGGACAGGGGGCTATCAGCCCCAGCATTTT.